This entry lists 9 T cell receptor beta chains sequenced from one sample in a study of post-analysis software for immune sequencing data. Unique molecular identifiers were carried by the TCR beta cDNA libraries. TCRdb redid the calling of the PCR reads with MiXCR, one entry per CDR3 protein. The top ten clones hold 11% of a sample with 600,000 to 700,000 distinct CDR3 sequences, roughly three fifths of them seen once. Study-level points and caveats: The five TRBV segments detected at higher frequency in patients than in controls included TRBV5-6, TRBV5-1 and TRBV20-1.

These TCRs are of unknown antigen specificity. The specimen was blood. The receptors were sampled from a girl aged 2 to 10 with multiple sclerosis.

V usage is TRBV10-3 and J usage is TRBJ2-5; 10 bases agree with TRBD2. Germline V gene lookup returns CDR1 ENHRY and CDR2 SYGVKD. Trimming took 2 bases from V and 2 from J; bases not matched to a gene: 2. The CDR3 totals 15 residues. The CDR3 DNA follows: TGTGCCATCAGTGAGACTAGCGGGGTTCAAGAGACCCAGTACTTC. This codes for CAISETSGVQETQYF.

This chain joins TRBV6-6 and TRBJ2-1, with TRBD2 identical over 9 bases. V gave up 8 bases and J gave up 4 bases; unmatched junction bases: 12. Germline V gene sequence: CDR1 MNHNY, CDR2 SVGAGI (reference sequence). This CDR3 contains 16 residues. CDR3 nucleotide sequence: TGTGCCAGCGCATACGCCGGGCTAGCGGGGTACAATGAGCAGTTCTTC. As protein: CASAYAGLAGYNEQFF.

This rearrangement joins TRBV20-1 to TRBJ2-4; D possibly uses TRBD1 or TRBD2 (5 bases each). This CDR3 spans 18 amino acids. Germline values: CDR1 DFQATT, CDR2 SNEGSKA (reference sequence). V shed 1 base and J shed 2 bases, with 21 bases lying between them. The CDR3 coding sequence is TGCAGTGCTAGAGGGGACGCACACGGGTCCTTGTCCAAAAACATTCAGTACTTC. It is translated as CSARGDAHGSLSKNIQYF.

About this clonotype: At one end the junction does not follow the germline gene, possibly because of a read error. V and J are TRBV7-9 and TRBJ2-3; D remains unclear. The CDR3 contains 12 residues. The germline gives CDR1 SEHNR, CDR2 FQNEAQ (reference sequence). The CDR3: CVSSPLRDTQYF. The CDR3, as DNA: TGTGTCAGCAGCCCCCTACGGGATACGCAGTATTTT.

To note about this clonotype: Since a much larger clone is just one base distant, this may be a read error. The CDR3 region is CASSPLSTVSSYGQYF. CDR3 nucleotide sequence: TGTGCCAGCAGTCCCCTTTCGACGGTGAGCTCCTACGGGCAGTACTTC. The chain links TRBV27 to TRBJ2-7; unclear D gene. Germline V gives CDR1 MNHEY, CDR2 SMNVEV (reference sequence). The CDR3 has 16 amino acids.

This clonotype was seen just once. The genes are TRBV5-1 and TRBJ1-2; D remains unclear. CDR3 length equals 13 residues. CDR1 is SGHRS, CDR2 YFSETQ, per germline. The V end was cut by 1 base, the J end by 3 bases, with 7 bases between. CDR3 sequence reads: CASSLNPDYGYTF. CDR3 sequence (DNA): TGCGCCAGCAGCTTGAACCCGGACTATGGCTACACCTTC. The whole variable domain, filled in from reference TRBV5-1 and TRBJ1-2, reads KAGVTQTPRYLIKTRGQQVTLSCSPISGHRSVSWYQQTPGQGLQFLFEYFSETQRNKGNFPGRFSGRQFSNSRSEMNVSTLELGDSALYLCASSLNPDYGYTFGSGTRLTVV.

The V gene is TRBV28, the J gene TRBJ2-7; 16 bases agree with TRBD2. The J call may not be correct, given that the DNA end is closer to TRBJ2-5. The CDR3 consists of 18 residues. Germline V gene sequence: CDR1 MDHEN, CDR2 SYDVKM. The CDR3 sequence is CASSIPGLAGGAQETQYF. CDR3 nucleotides: TGTGCCAGCAGTATACCGGGACTAGCGGGGGGGGCACAAGAGACCCAGTACTTC.

This clonotype has more than one count but fewer than ten. The chain combines TRBV7-2 with TRBJ2-5; D could derive from TRBD1 or TRBD2 (6 bases each). The V end lost 1 base, the J end lost 5 bases, and 11 bases lay between the germline ends. Per germline, CDR1 SGHTA and CDR2 FQGNSA. The CDR3 runs 14 residues. CDR3 loop: CASSLGGARETQYF. CDR3 coding DNA: TGTGCCAGCAGCTTAGGGGGGGCAAGGGAGACCCAGTACTTC.

The chain combines TRBV7-3 with TRBJ2-6; 8 positions agree with TRBD2. This CDR3 contains 16 residues. Trimming cost V 5 bases and J 2 bases; bases outside gene matches: 5. Germline V lookup: CDR1 SGHTA, CDR2 FQGTGA. CDR3 in DNA: TGTGCCAGCAGCCCCCGAGCGGGAGCTGGGGCCAACGTCCTGACTTTC. This translates into CASSPRAGAGANVLTF.